These T cell receptor beta chains were read from a single sample in a study of shared clonotypes between healthy human individuals. Profiling relied on immunoSEQ multiplex PCR, and the TCRdb table lists in-frame clones only, not all of them. The data contain some 2,500,000 clones, just under 95% of them singletons. The specimen was naive CD4+ T cells from PBMCs. The receptors originated from a man between 18 and 35 years old in good health. Some clones in this sample may be carry-over from other donors' samples. Each CDR3 is given with its conserved first and last residue. The D gene is left open where the match is weak. The listing skips clone size in some rows; elsewhere it reads once, few, many or a size class.

V	D	size	J	DNA	CDR3
TRBV5-4	TRBD2	NA	TRBJ2-1	TGTGCCAGCAGCTTCGTACTAGCGGGCTACAATGAGCAGTTCTTC	CASSFVLAGYNEQFF
TRBV7-2	NA	NA	TRBJ1-2	TGTGCCAGCAGCTTAGGCAGGACAAACCAAAGGGGCTACACCTTC	CASSLGRTNQRGYTF
TRBV5-1	NA	once	TRBJ1-2	TGCGCCAGCAGGCCACAGGGAACGGGTGGCTACACCTTC	CASRPQGTGGYTF
TRBV6-1	TRBD1	NA	TRBJ2-7	TGTGCCAGCAGTCCTCGGACAGGTCCCTACGAGCAGTACTTC	CASSPRTGPYEQYF
TRBV10-3	NA	NA	TRBJ2-1	TGTGCCATCAGTGAGTCGGTTTCTAGCGATCCCTACAATGAGCAGTTCTTC	CAISESVSSDPYNEQFF
TRBV11-2	NA	NA	TRBJ2-3	TGTGCCAGCAGCCCGGGTCGGTTCGGGGATACGCAGTATTTT	CASSPGRFGDTQYF
TRBV7-9	TRBD2	NA	TRBJ2-1	TGTGCCAGCAGCCCCCCAGGGATCCTAGCGGCCTTCGGTTTCTTC	CASSPPGILAAFGFF
TRBV5-5	NA	NA	TRBJ1-5	TGTGCCAGCAGCTTGTTGTCAGGGAATCAGCCCCAGCATTTT	CASSLLSGNQPQHF
TRBV5-3	TRBD1	few	TRBJ1-5	TGTGCCAGAAGCCCCGCCGAGGGGGCGCGGAAGCAGCCCCAGCATTTT	CARSPAEGARKQPQHF
TRBV18	NA	NA	TRBJ2-7	TGTGCCAGCTCACCAGGGGCAGATTCCAACGAGCAGTACTTC	CASSPGADSNEQYF
TRBV7-2	TRBD1	NA	TRBJ1-1	TGTGCCAGCAGCTTAATGGGACAGGGGAACACTGAAGCTTTCTTT	CASSLMGQGNTEAFF
TRBV25-1	NA	NA	TRBJ1-1	TGTGCCAGCAGTGATAGGGGGGCTGAAGCTTTCTTT	CASSDRGAEAFF
TRBV5-8	TRBD2	NA	TRBJ2-1	TGTGCCAGCAGCTTTGGGACTAGCTCCAGCGAGCAGTTCTTC	CASSFGTSSSEQFF
TRBV18	NA	NA	TRBJ2-1	TGTGCCAGCTCACCATCCCGTAGTAGTGAGCAGTTCTTC	CASSPSRSSEQFF
TRBV5-1	TRBD2	NA	TRBJ2-1	TGCGCCAGCAGCTTGGGGACTAGGGTTTTAGGAAATGAGCAGTTCTTC	CASSLGTRVLGNEQFF
TRBV15	NA	NA	TRBJ2-5	TGTGCCACCAGCAGAGGTGGGGTCGGAGAGACCCAGTACTTC	CATSRGGVGETQYF
TRBV5-6	TRBD2	NA	TRBJ2-7	TGTGCCAGCAGCGTAAAGGGACTACCATACGAGCAGTACTTC	CASSVKGLPYEQYF
TRBV6-1	NA	NA	TRBJ2-5	TGTGCCGGCAGTCAGGTCGGTAGAGAGACCCAGTACTTC	CAGSQVGRETQYF
TRBV6-6	NA	NA	TRBJ1-1	TGTGCCAGCAGCCAGGGATTGAACACTGAAGCTTTCTTT	CASSQGLNTEAFF
TRBV27	NA	NA	TRBJ2-3	TGTGCCAGCAGTTTAATCGGCACAGATACGCAGTATTTT	CASSLIGTDTQYF
TRBV28	NA	NA	TRBJ1-1	TGTGCCAGCAGTTTTTCCCCAGGGGAGAACACTGAAGCTTTCTTT	CASSFSPGENTEAFF
TRBV27	TRBD1	few	TRBJ2-7	TGTGCCAGCAGGACACAGGGGGCCCCCTACGAGCAGTACTTC	CASRTQGAPYEQYF
TRBV7-3	TRBD1	NA	TRBJ2-6	TGTGCCAGCAGCCTCGGGACAGATTTCTCTGGGGCCAACGTCCTGACTTTC	CASSLGTDFSGANVLTF
TRBV20-1	NA	once	TRBJ1-1	TGCAGTGCTAGAGTCCAGTATCTTTCGAACTTT	CSARVQYLSNF
TRBV5-1	TRBD2	NA	TRBJ2-1	TGCGCCAGCACCCCCCAGGCGGGGGGTATCTACAATGAGCAGTTCTTC	CASTPQAGGIYNEQFF
TRBV5-1	NA	once	TRBJ2-3	TGCGCCAGCAGCTCGGAGGGGGAGGCGTCGGCAGATACGCAGTATTTT	CASSSEGEASADTQYF
TRBV4-2	NA	NA	TRBJ2-7	TGTGCCAGCAGCCAAGATAGGCTGTACGAGCAGTACTTC	CASSQDRLYEQYF
TRBV29-1	TRBD1	NA	TRBJ1-2	TGCAGCGTTCCGGGACAGGCCTCTTCTAACTATGGCTACACCTTC	CSVPGQASSNYGYTF
TRBV2	NA	NA	TRBJ2-1	TGTGCCAGCAGCCGACAGCGGGCCATCTCCTACAATGAGCAGTTCTTC	CASSRQRAISYNEQFF
TRBV2	TRBD2	once	TRBJ2-3	TGTGCCAGCAGTGAAGCGCGACTAGCGGCAGCAGATACGCAGTATTTT	CASSEARLAAADTQYF
TRBV7-2	NA	NA	TRBJ1-3	TGTGCCAGCAGCTCCCGGGGTGGGGACACCATATATTTT	CASSSRGGDTIYF
TRBV5-5	NA	NA	TRBJ2-7	TGTGCCAGCAGCTTGGGGGGGACCAGCTCCTACGAGCAGTACTTC	CASSLGGTSSYEQYF
TRBV18	NA	NA	TRBJ1-5	TGTGCCAGCTCGCGTGGGACGTTTAGCAATCAGCCCCAGCATTTT	CASSRGTFSNQPQHF
TRBV30	NA	once	TRBJ2-7	TGTGCCTGGAGTGTAAGGGGGGCTCGATCCTACGAGCAGTACTTC	CAWSVRGARSYEQYF
TRBV7-3	TRBD2	NA	TRBJ2-3	TGTGCCAGCAGCTTATACGGTAGCGGGAGTCCAGGTGATACGCAGTATTTT	CASSLYGSGSPGDTQYF
TRBV7-8	NA	NA	TRBJ1-4	TGTGCCAGCAGCCCGGGGCGTACTAATGAAAAACTGTTTTTT	CASSPGRTNEKLFF
TRBV9	NA	NA	TRBJ2-1	TGTGCCAGCAGCCCCCGGTCGGCCTACAATGAGCAGTTCTTC	CASSPRSAYNEQFF